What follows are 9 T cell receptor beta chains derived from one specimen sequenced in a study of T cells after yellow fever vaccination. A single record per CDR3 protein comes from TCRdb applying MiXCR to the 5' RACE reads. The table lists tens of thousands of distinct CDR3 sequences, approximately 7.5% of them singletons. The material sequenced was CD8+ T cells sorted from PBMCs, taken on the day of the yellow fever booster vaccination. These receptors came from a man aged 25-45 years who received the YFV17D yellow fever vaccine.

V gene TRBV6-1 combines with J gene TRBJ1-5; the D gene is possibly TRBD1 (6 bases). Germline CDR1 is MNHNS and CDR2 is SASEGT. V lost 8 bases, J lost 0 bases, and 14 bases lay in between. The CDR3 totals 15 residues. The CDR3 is CASGADSNSNQPQHF. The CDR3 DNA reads TGTGCCAGCGGCGCGGACAGTAATAGCAATCAGCCCCAGCATTTT.

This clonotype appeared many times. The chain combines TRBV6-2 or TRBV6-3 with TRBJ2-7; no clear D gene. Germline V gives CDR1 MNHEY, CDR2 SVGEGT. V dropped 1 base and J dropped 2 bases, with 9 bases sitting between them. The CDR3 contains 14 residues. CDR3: CASSYFTVAYEQYF. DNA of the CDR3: TGTGCCAGCAGTTACTTCACAGTGGCCTACGAGCAGTACTTC.

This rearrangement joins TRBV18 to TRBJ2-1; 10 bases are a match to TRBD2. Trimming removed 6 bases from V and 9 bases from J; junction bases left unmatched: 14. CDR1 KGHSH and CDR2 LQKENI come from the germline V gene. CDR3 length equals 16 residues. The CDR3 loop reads CASSSWSSGSWSEQFF. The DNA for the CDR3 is TGTGCCAGCTCGTCCTGGTCTAGCGGGAGCTGGAGTGAGCAGTTCTTC.

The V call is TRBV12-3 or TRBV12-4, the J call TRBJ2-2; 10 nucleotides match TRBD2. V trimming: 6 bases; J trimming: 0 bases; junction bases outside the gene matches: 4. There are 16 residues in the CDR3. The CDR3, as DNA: TGTGCCAGCAGCCCCGGGACTAGCGCGAACACCGGGGAGCTGTTTTTT. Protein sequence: CASSPGTSANTGELFF.

The CDR3 region has the DNA TGTGCCCCCCGGGACTCCTTAAATGAGCAGTTCTTC. It codes for CAPRDSLNEQFF. The chain couples TRBV24-1 to TRBJ2-1; tentative D call: TRBD2 (6 bases). This CDR3 comprises 12 residues. Trimming left V 12 bases short and J 7 bases short, with 15 bases between. Germline V gene sequence: CDR1 KGHDR, CDR2 SFDVKD.

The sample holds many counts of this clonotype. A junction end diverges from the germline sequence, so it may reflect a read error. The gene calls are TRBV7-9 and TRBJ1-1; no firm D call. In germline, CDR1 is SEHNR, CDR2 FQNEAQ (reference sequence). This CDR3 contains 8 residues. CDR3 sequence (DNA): TGCCGGACGGACGAAGCTTTCTTT. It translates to CRTDEAFF.

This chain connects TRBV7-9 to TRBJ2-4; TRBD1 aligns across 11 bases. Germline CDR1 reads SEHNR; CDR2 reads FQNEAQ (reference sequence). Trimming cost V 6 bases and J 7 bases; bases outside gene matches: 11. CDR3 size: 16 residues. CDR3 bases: TGTGCCAGCAGTTCTAACCTCCGGGACAGGGGGAACATTCAGTACTTC. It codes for CASSSNLRDRGNIQYF.

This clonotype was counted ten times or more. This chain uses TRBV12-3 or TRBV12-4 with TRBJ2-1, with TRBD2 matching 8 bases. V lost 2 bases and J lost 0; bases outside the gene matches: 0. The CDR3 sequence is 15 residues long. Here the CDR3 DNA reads TGTGCCAGCAGTTTAAGCGGGAGCTCCTACAATGAGCAGTTCTTC. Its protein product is CASSLSGSSYNEQFF.

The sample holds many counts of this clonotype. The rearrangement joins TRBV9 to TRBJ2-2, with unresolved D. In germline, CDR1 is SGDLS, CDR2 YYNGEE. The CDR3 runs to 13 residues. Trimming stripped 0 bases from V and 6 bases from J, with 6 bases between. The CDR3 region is CASSVGQPGELFF. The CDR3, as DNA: TGTGCCAGCAGCGTAGGGCAACCCGGGGAGCTGTTTTTT.